Listed below are T cell receptor beta chains from one sample, sequenced in a study of blood T cell repertoires in COVID-19. Data came from immunoSEQ multiplex PCR; TCRdb stores just in-frame clones and leaves some out. The sample lists about 73,000 clones, around four fifths occurring once. Specimen: peripheral blood. These receptors came from a man aged 80 or over with active or convalescent COVID-19. Both conserved end residues are part of each CDR3. D genes are given only for firm matches. Size is stated for part of the rows, as once, few or many counts, or as a class when the clone is expanded.

>-|TRBJ1-4|15|-|TRBV19
CASSPSGVNLEKLFF
TGTGCCAGTAGTCCCTCGGGGGTTAATCTGGAAAAACTGTTTTTT
>-|TRBJ2-1|16|few|TRBV5-1
CASSLRQASSYNEQFF
TGCGCCAGCAGCTTAAGACAGGCGAGCTCCTACAATGAGCAGTTCTTC
>-|TRBJ2-7|13|-|TRBV6-5
CASSTDNSYEQYF
TGTGCCAGCAGTACGGACAACTCCTACGAGCAGTACTTC
>TRBD1|TRBJ1-2|15|-|TRBV6-2/TRBV6-3
CASSYLSGQNYGYTF
TGTGCCAGCAGTTACCTTTCGGGACAGAACTATGGCTACACCTTC
>TRBD2|TRBJ2-7|14|-|TRBV11-3
CASSLARGATEQYF
TGTGCCAGCAGCTTAGCGCGGGGGGCTACCGAGCAGTACTTC
>-|TRBJ2-3|16|-|TRBV5-1
CASSPSGGRVTDTQYF
TGCGCCAGCAGCCCCTCAGGGGGGCGCGTCACAGATACGCAGTATTTT
>-|TRBJ1-1|14|-|TRBV5-1
CASSLALGGTEAFF
TGCGCCAGCAGCTTGGCCCTGGGGGGCACTGAAGCTTTCTTT
>TRBD1|TRBJ1-4|15|-|TRBV19
CASSSWTGSNEKLFF
TGTGCCAGTAGTTCCTGGACAGGGTCTAATGAAAAACTGTTTTTT
>-|TRBJ2-7|11|-|TRBV30
CAWMASYEQYF
TGTGCCTGGATGGCTAGTTACGAGCAGTACTTC
>-|TRBJ2-5|15|-|TRBV19
CASSMRAGGMETQYF
TGTGCCAGTAGTATGAGGGCAGGTGGTATGGAGACCCAGTACTTC
>-|TRBJ1-4|12|-|TRBV3-1/TRBV3-2
CASSQDRGLLFF
TGTGCCAGCAGCCAAGATCGAGGGCTACTGTTTTTT
>-|TRBJ1-1|16|-|TRBV19
CASSMEAGRGNTEAFF
TGTGCCAGTAGTATGGAGGCAGGGAGGGGGAACACTGAAGCTTTCTTT
>-|TRBJ1-2|12|-|TRBV29-1
CSVRQTSNGYTF
TGCAGCGTTAGACAGACATCAAATGGCTACACCTTC
>-|TRBJ1-2|12|-|TRBV2
CASSDVGYGYTF
TGTGCCAGCAGTGATGTCGGCTATGGCTACACCTTC
>TRBD1|TRBJ2-7|14|once|TRBV6-5
CASGHPRGRGEQYF
TGTGCCAGCGGTCACCCAAGGGGGCGCGGCGAGCAGTACTTC
>TRBD2|TRBJ2-1|19|-|TRBV6-2/TRBV6-3
CASSPPRWSGSSTYNEQFF
TGTGCCAGCAGTCCCCCCCGGTGGAGCGGGAGTTCCACCTACAATGAGCAGTTCTTC
>TRBD2|TRBJ2-7|14|-|TRBV27
CASRPLAGGHEQYF
TGTGCCAGCAGGCCCCTAGCGGGAGGCCACGAGCAGTACTTC
>-|TRBJ2-2|16|-|TRBV6-2/TRBV6-3
CASSSSSPRGTGELFF
TGTGCCAGCAGTTCCTCGTCCCCGAGAGGCACCGGGGAGCTGTTTTTT
>TRBD2|TRBJ2-3|12|-|TRBV3-1/TRBV3-2
CASSEAGGGQYF
TGTGCCAGTTCTGAAGCGGGGGGCGGGCAGTATTTT
>-|TRBJ1-6|15|-|TRBV9
CASSVEGRPDSPLHF
TGTGCCAGCAGCGTAGAGGGGAGGCCCGATTCACCCCTCCACTTT
>-|TRBJ1-4|14|once|TRBV5-4
CASSLRGSGEKLFF
TGTGCCAGCAGCTTGCGAGGGTCTGGGGAAAAACTGTTTTTT
>TRBD2|TRBJ2-7|15|once|TRBV4-1
CASSQAGTSGYEQYF
TGCGCCAGCAGCCAAGCCGGGACTAGCGGCTACGAGCAGTACTTC
>-|TRBJ1-5|15|-|TRBV15
CATSSKGISNQPQHF
TGTGCCACCAGCAGCAAGGGGATAAGCAATCAGCCCCAGCATTTT
>-|TRBJ2-2|14|-|TRBV2
CASTHRVNTGELFF
TGTGCCAGCACCCACAGGGTGAACACCGGGGAGCTGTTTTTT
>TRBD2|TRBJ2-1|16|-|TRBV19
CATEDRIGLAGSEQFF
TGTGCCACCGAGGACAGGATAGGACTAGCGGGGTCCGAGCAGTTCTTC
>TRBD2|TRBJ2-6|17|-|TRBV3-1/TRBV3-2
CASSRTLGGAGANVLTF
TGTGCCAGCAGCCGAACCCTGGGGGGGGCTGGGGCCAACGTCCTGACTTTC
>-|TRBJ2-7|10|-|TRBV28
CASQGYEQYF
TGTGCCAGCCAGGGCTACGAGCAGTACTTC
>TRBD1|TRBJ1-6|17|-|TRBV18
CASSPPFSGGLNSPLHF
TGTGCCAGCTCACCACCTTTCTCAGGGGGCCTTAATTCACCCCTCCACTTT
>-|TRBJ2-5|15|-|TRBV6-1
CASSEAGLDQETQYF
TGTGCCAGCAGTGAAGCGGGCCTCGACCAGGAGACCCAGTACTTC
>TRBD1|TRBJ2-4|13|-|TRBV29-1
CSVTGTGRNIQYF
TGCAGCGTGACCGGGACAGGGAGAAACATTCAGTACTTC
>-|TRBJ1-1|13|-|TRBV7-9
CASSPTNSREAFF
TGTGCCAGCAGCCCAACGAACAGCCGGGAAGCTTTCTTT
>TRBD1|TRBJ2-7|14|-|TRBV4-2
CASSPGQGDYEQYF
TGTGCCAGCAGCCCGGGACAGGGAGACTACGAGCAGTACTTC
>TRBD2|TRBJ2-3|17|-|TRBV6-6
CASIRTSGGASTDTQYF
TGTGCCAGCATTCGGACTAGCGGGGGGGCTTCCACAGATACGCAGTATTTT
>-|TRBJ2-3|13|-|TRBV5-4
CASSLEPLGVKYF
TGTGCCAGCAGCTTGGAGCCCCTCGGGGTGAAGTATTTT
>TRBD2|TRBJ2-1|15|-|TRBV2
CASTKTSGGSNEQFF
TGTGCCAGCACCAAGACTAGCGGGGGATCGAATGAGCAGTTCTTC
>TRBD2|TRBJ2-2|19|-|TRBV19
CASSIGGLVSGRNTGELFF
TGTGCCAGTAGTATAGGTGGCCTTGTGAGCGGGAGAAACACCGGGGAGCTGTTTTTT
>-|TRBJ1-6|14|once|TRBV5-6
CASSVQGINSPLHF
TGTGCCAGCAGTGTACAGGGTATCAATTCACCCCTCCACTTT
>-|TRBJ2-3|14|-|TRBV7-8
CASSLGLSTDTQYF
TGTGCCAGCAGCCTGGGACTTTCCACAGATACGCAGTATTTT